These 30 T cell receptor beta chains came from one sample sequenced in a study of blood T cell repertoires in COVID-19. Measured with immunoSEQ multiplex PCR; TCRdb has only the in-frame clones, and not every one. The table lists 250,000 to 300,000 clones, 85% to 90% of them singletons. The source material was PBMCs or T cells enriched from blood (not recorded which). Receptors originate from a woman aged 45-65 years who had been exposed to COVID-19.

CDR3 nucleotides: TGTGCCAGCAGCAGGGGACAGGTTGGAAACGAGCAGTACTTC. Protein sequence: CASSRGQVGNEQYF. The rearrangement links TRBV7-9 to TRBJ2-7; 8 positions agree with TRBD1. The CDR3 consists of 14 residues. Trimming cost V 5 bases and J 5 bases; bases outside gene matches: 8. Germline-derived CDR1 and CDR2 are SEHNR and FQNEAQ (reference sequence). Full variable domain (missing parts from reference TRBV7-9 and TRBJ2-7): DTGVSQNPRHKITKRGQNVTFRCDPISEHNRLYWYRQTLGQGPEFLTYFQNEAQLEKSRLLSDRFSAERPKGSFSTLEIQRTEQGDSAMYLCASSRGQVGNEQYFGPGTRLTVT.

V and J are TRBV3-1 (or the pseudogene TRBV3-2) and TRBJ1-6, with no clear D. Deletions cut 1 base from V and 9 bases from J, with 7 bases between. The CDR3 loop spans 13 amino acids. The V gene's germline CDR1 is LGHDT and CDR2 YNNKEL (reference sequence). DNA of the CDR3: TGTGCCAGCAGCCAAGGCCGGGGTTCACCCCTCCACTTT. It codes for CASSQGRGSPLHF.

The table lists this clone with a count of one. The chain uses TRBV19 and TRBJ1-5, with a possible D match to TRBD1 (5 bases). CDR3 size: 12 residues. The V end lost 11 bases, the J end lost 2 bases, and 10 bases lay between the germline ends. Germline-derived CDR1 and CDR2 are LNHDA and SQIVND (reference sequence). DNA for the CDR3: TGTGCCGTCCGGGGGGGCAATCAGCCCCAGCATTTT. Translated, it gives CAVRGGNQPQHF. Full variable domain (rest looked up from reference TRBV19 and TRBJ1-5): DGGITQSPKYLFRKEGQNVTLSCEQNLNHDAMYWYRQDPGQGLRLIYYSQIVNDFQKGDIAEGYSVSREKKESFPLTVTSAQKNPTAFYLCAVRGGNQPQHFGDGTRLSIL.

The chain uses TRBV30 and TRBJ2-5; D might be TRBD1 (6 bases). CDR1 is GTSNPN and CDR2 is SVGIG in the germline V gene (reference sequence). CDR3 length: 15 residues. Trimming pared 0 bases from V and 4 bases from J, leaving 15 bases between. The CDR3 sequence is CAWSVLWGRGETQYF. CDR3 DNA: TGTGCCTGGAGTGTACTCTGGGGGCGCGGAGAGACCCAGTACTTC.

The gene calls are TRBV7-2 and TRBJ2-3; 8 bases fit TRBD2. The CDR3 runs to 16 residues. The germline gives CDR1 SGHTA, CDR2 FQGNSA. Trimming removed 2 bases from V and 4 bases from J; junction bases left unmatched: 8. CDR3 DNA sequence: TGTGCCAGCAGCTTATATACTAGCGGAATACCAGATACGCAGTATTTT. Protein product: CASSLYTSGIPDTQYF.

The chain recombines TRBV5-1 with TRBJ2-1, with 7 bases that match TRBD1. The CDR3 spans 16 residues. The junction had 7 bases not matched to a gene; V was cut back by 2 bases and J by 2 bases. CDR1 is SGHRS, CDR2 YFSETQ, per germline. CDR3 loop: CASSLSGQATYNEQFF. CDR3 sequence (DNA): TGCGCCAGCAGCTTAAGCGGACAGGCGACCTACAATGAGCAGTTCTTC.

J is TRBJ2-7 and V is TRBV28; weak D call: TRBD1 (6 bases). The CDR3 sequence is 17 residues long. In germline, CDR1 is MDHEN, CDR2 SYDVKM. Trimming stripped 1 base from V and 1 base from J, with 17 bases between. The CDR3 nucleotides read TGTGCCAGCAGTTTATCTGGTGGTCAGGGGTTATCCTACGAGCAGTACTTC. This codes for CASSLSGGQGLSYEQYF.

The V and J genes are TRBV30 and TRBJ1-2; maybe TRBD1 (5 bases). Germline assignment: CDR1 GTSNPN and CDR2 SVGIG (reference sequence). Trimming took 0 bases from V and 8 from J, leaving 16 bases between them. This CDR3 spans 14 amino acids. CDR3 in DNA: TGTGCCTGGAGTGTAATGCAGGGAGGGCAAGGCTACACCTTC. Translating it yields CAWSVMQGGQGYTF.

The chain couples TRBV28 to TRBJ2-7, with TRBD1 as a possible D gene (5 bases). The germline V gene encodes CDR1 MDHEN and CDR2 SYDVKM. Trimming left V 7 bases short and J 2 bases short, with 12 bases between. This CDR3 comprises 13 residues. The CDR3 nucleotides read TGTGCCAGCACCCTTGGACAAGCCTACGAGCAGTACTTC. Translating gives CASTLGQAYEQYF.

This chain uses TRBV10-3 with TRBJ1-3, with 9 bases that match TRBD1. The V gene's germline CDR1 is ENHRY and CDR2 SYGVKD. After removal of 2 bases from V and 4 bases from J, the junction contained 6 bases not matched to a gene. The CDR3 has 16 amino acids. CDR3 coding DNA: TGTGCCATCAGTGAGAGGTTCGGGACAGGGGGAAACACCATATATTTT. Its translation is CAISERFGTGGNTIYF.

The V call is TRBV23-1, the J call TRBJ1-5, with no clear D. Being an ORF, TRBV23-1 has a function that is uncertain. The length of the CDR3 is 14 residues. V was shortened by 3 bases and J by 7 bases, with 13 bases between the two germline ends. The CDR3 loop is CASSHLRPGQPQHF. The CDR3 coding sequence is TGCGCCAGCAGTCACTTACGGCCGGGACAGCCCCAGCATTTT.

J is TRBJ2-3 and V is TRBV14; D remains unclear. The germline V gene has CDR1 SGHDN and CDR2 FVKESK. The CDR3 extends over 14 amino acids. With 1 base removed from V and 0 bases from J, the gap between germline ends came to 5 bases. CDR3 sequence: CASSQVSSTDTQYF. CDR3 bases: TGTGCCAGCAGCCAAGTTTCTAGCACAGATACGCAGTATTTT.

This chain uses TRBV7-9 with TRBJ2-3; D perhaps matches TRBD1 (6 bases). This CDR3 comprises 18 residues. The germline gives CDR1 SEHNR, CDR2 FQNEAQ (reference sequence). V was clipped by 5 bases and J by 3 bases, with 24 bases between them. The CDR3 nucleotides read TGTGCCAGCAGCCCTCCCAATGACAGGTTTTATTCGACAGATACGCAGTATTTT. Amino acids: CASSPPNDRFYSTDTQYF.

V usage is TRBV30 and J usage is TRBJ1-3; tentative D call: TRBD1 (6 bases). V lost 3 bases, J lost 2 bases, and 8 bases lay in between. The CDR3 consists of 13 residues. Germline CDR1 GTSNPN, CDR2 SVGIG (reference sequence). Here the CDR3 DNA reads TGTGCCTGGAGACCAGGGGCTGGAAACACCATATATTTT. Translation gives CAWRPGAGNTIYF.

The table lists this clone with a count of one. CDR3 DNA sequence: TGTGCCAGCTCACCACCAATGAGGGGGCGGAATGAGCAGTTCTTC. Translated: CASSPPMRGRNEQFF. V and J are TRBV18 and TRBJ2-1, with 7 nucleotides matching TRBD1. J gave up 7 bases and V 0 bases, and 6 bases lay outside the gene matches. Germline lookup yields CDR1 KGHSH and CDR2 LQKENI. The CDR3 runs to 15 residues.

This chain joins TRBV3-1 (or the pseudogene TRBV3-2) and TRBJ1-1; TRBD1 might be the D (6 bases). Germline lookup yields CDR1 LGHDT and CDR2 YNNKEL (reference sequence). The CDR3 has 19 residues. The V end lost 2 bases, the J end lost 5 bases, and 27 bases lay between the germline ends. The CDR3 DNA follows: TGTGCCAGCAGCCAACCTCGGACAGACGTTCTAGCTACACGGACTGAAGCTTTCTTT. It encodes CASSQPRTDVLATRTEAFF.

The chain has TRBV3-1 (or the pseudogene TRBV3-2) and TRBJ1-1, with D unresolved. The CDR3 loop spans 14 amino acids. The germline CDR1 and CDR2 sequences are LGHDT and YNNKEL (reference sequence). V was cut by 4 bases and J by 2 bases, with 11 bases left in between. CDR3 in amino acids: CASSRNGRNTEAFF. CDR3 in DNA: TGTGCCAGCAGCCGAAACGGTCGAAACACTGAAGCTTTCTTT.

The chain has TRBV5-1 and TRBJ1-2; D remains ambiguous. The CDR3 runs to 12 residues. The germline V gene has CDR1 SGHRS and CDR2 YFSETQ. Trimming removed 0 bases at V and 4 bases at J, with 4 bases between. The CDR3 bases are TGCGCCAGCAGCTTGGCCAGCTATGGCTACACCTTC. It yields the protein CASSLASYGYTF.

J is TRBJ1-5 and V is TRBV5-5; 7 positions agree with TRBD1. The CDR3 has 15 amino acids. The germline gives CDR1 SGHKS, CDR2 YYEKEE (reference sequence). Trimming removed 4 bases from V and 7 bases from J; junction bases left unmatched: 11. The CDR3 region is CASSHDRARGQPQHF. The CDR3 coding sequence is TGTGCCAGCAGCCATGACAGGGCCAGAGGGCAGCCCCAGCATTTT.

The chain combines TRBV28 with TRBJ1-5; no clear D. V shed 2 bases and J shed 2 bases, with 13 bases lying between them. The germline V gene encodes CDR1 MDHEN and CDR2 SYDVKM. There are 16 residues in the CDR3. This CDR3 reads CASSLLFEPGNQPQHF. The CDR3 region has the DNA TGTGCCAGCAGTTTACTTTTTGAACCAGGCAATCAGCCCCAGCATTTT.

The chain uses TRBV28 and TRBJ1-6, with a possible D match to TRBD1 (5 bases). The V gene's germline CDR1 is MDHEN and CDR2 SYDVKM. V was clipped by 3 bases and J by 0 bases, with 12 bases between them. The CDR3 has 17 residues. CDR3 region: CASSLSLRVSYNSPLHF. CDR3 DNA sequence: TGTGCCAGCAGTTTGTCTCTCAGGGTCTCCTATAATTCACCCCTCCACTTT.

The rearrangement uses TRBV4-2 and TRBJ2-3; TRBD2 matches at 12 bases. The CDR3 totals 17 residues. Germline lookup yields CDR1 LGHNA and CDR2 YNFKEQ. Germline trimming cut 0 bases from V and 1 base from J; bases unmatched to any gene: 2. CDR3 nucleotide sequence: TGTGCCAGCAGCCAAGATCGACTAGCGGGGGGCACAGATACGCAGTATTTT. Encoded protein: CASSQDRLAGGTDTQYF.

This clone was recorded only once. The J gene is TRBJ2-5, the V gene TRBV11-1; 10 nucleotides align to TRBD2. CDR1 SGHAT and CDR2 FQDESV come from the germline V gene (reference sequence). This CDR3 region has 14 residues. V was pared by 5 bases and J by 3 bases, with 3 bases of the junction left unmatched. In DNA, the CDR3 is TGTGCCAGCAGCGACGGACTAGCGGAAGAGACCCAGTACTTC. This translates into CASSDGLAEETQYF.

This chain uses TRBV6-1 with TRBJ1-5, with D possibly matching TRBD1 (5 bases). CDR3 length: 14 amino acids. V was shortened by 2 bases and J by 0 bases, with 5 bases between the two germline ends. Germline V lookup: CDR1 MNHNS, CDR2 SASEGT. The DNA of the CDR3 is TGTGCCAGCAGTGAAAGGGGTAGCAATCAGCCCCAGCATTTT. Protein product: CASSERGSNQPQHF.

This rearrangement joins TRBV4-1 to TRBJ1-3, with unresolved D. V was shortened by 1 base and J by 4 bases, with 11 bases between the two germline ends. Per germline, CDR1 MGHRA and CDR2 YSYEKL. The length of the CDR3 is 15 residues. CDR3 sequence reads: CASSQVSGVGNTIYF. The CDR3 DNA reads as TGCGCCAGCAGCCAAGTATCAGGCGTAGGAAACACCATATATTTT.

The V gene is TRBV5-1, the J gene TRBJ1-6, with D possibly being TRBD1 (5 bases). V gave up 1 base and J gave up 7 bases, with 9 bases separating them. The V gene's germline CDR1 is SGHRS and CDR2 YFSETQ. The CDR3 length is 14 residues. CDR3 protein: CASSLQQENSPLHF. The CDR3 DNA reads as TGCGCCAGCAGCTTGCAACAGGAAAATTCACCCCTCCACTTT.

CDR3 in DNA: TGTGCCAGCAGTTATGAGGCGAACACTGAAGCTTTCTTT. It translates to CASSYEANTEAFF. The chain has TRBV28 and TRBJ1-1; no clear D. CDR3 size: 13 residues. Trimming pared 4 bases from V and 1 base from J, leaving 7 bases between. The germline V gene encodes CDR1 MDHEN and CDR2 SYDVKM. Together with reference TRBV28 and TRBJ1-1, the CDR3 gives the full variable domain: DVKVTQSSRYLVKRTGEKVFLECVQDMDHENMFWYRQDPGLGLRLIYFSYDVKMKEKGDIPEGYSVSREKKERFSLILESASTNQTSMYLCASSYEANTEAFFGQGTRLTVV.

For this clone: Mismatch with germline at one junction end may stem from a read error. CDR3 amino acids: CASSHHRQAYYCYTF. In nucleotides, the CDR3 is TGTGCCAGCAGCCATCACCGACAGGCGTACTATTGCTACACCTTC. The chain is built from TRBV11-3 and TRBJ1-2, with a possible D match to TRBD1 (6 bases). The CDR3 totals 15 residues. The germline V gene encodes CDR1 SGHNT and CDR2 YENEEA.

This chain uses TRBV30 with TRBJ1-2; the match to TRBD1 covers 10 bases. Germline CDR1 and CDR2: GTSNPN and SVGIG (reference sequence). This CDR3 spans 13 amino acids. V trimming: 4 bases; J trimming: 5 bases; junction bases outside the gene matches: 4. The CDR3, as DNA: TGTGCCTGGATCGACAGGGGGCTATATGGCTACACCTTC. Residues: CAWIDRGLYGYTF.

This chain connects TRBV24-1 to TRBJ2-5; 9 bases are a match to TRBD2. Germline V gene sequence: CDR1 KGHDR, CDR2 SFDVKD. CDR3 length: 17 amino acids. Unmatched junction bases numbered 5, after V lost 0 bases and J lost 1 base. CDR3: CATSDLAAGGIQETQYF. CDR3 coding DNA: TGTGCCACCAGTGATTTGGCCGCGGGGGGGATCCAAGAGACCCAGTACTTC.